Judged by abundance, the clone carrying this T cell receptor beta chain is large. What it binds is unknown. The CDR3 has 14 residues. CDR1 is SQVTM, CDR2 ANQGSEA, per germline. The J segment lost 5 bases and the V segment lost 2 bases, leaving 7 bases of the junction unmatched. The data derive from a study of T cell repertoires in aging, cancer and after chemotherapy. Study-level information: Donor ages fell into six groups from 30 or younger up to 70 or older. Patients with glioblastoma brain tumors were sampled before and after temozolomide-based therapy. Study-wide findings and caveats: Compared with age-matched healthy donors, untreated hematological or solid cancer patients showed higher blood TCR clonality.

TCR beta rearrangements were amplified from peripheral blood genomic DNA. Rearranged V-D-J TRB sequences were amplified with a mixed TRB-A/B primer pool. TCRdb processed the multiplex PCR reads anew with MiXCR; each CDR3 protein has one entry. The sample lists over 2,500 distinct CDR3 sequences, 20% to 25% occurring once. This clonotype was obtained from a human donor with a solid tumor. Material for sequencing was blood. The chain employs TRBV29-1 and TRBJ2-5, with 8 bases lining up with TRBD2. The CDR3 region is CSVESAGGSETQYF. CDR3 nucleotide sequence: TGCAGCGTTGAATCTGCGGGGGGTTCCGAGACCCAGTACTTC.